Listed below are T cell receptor beta chains from one sample, sequenced in a study of control samples from healthy donors and cancer patients. The method was immunoSEQ multiplex PCR; TCRdb's version includes in-frame clones alone and lacks a portion of them. The sample has hundreds of thousands of clones, 90% seen once. Sequenced material: PBMCs. These receptors were collected from a man aged 40-49 years with head and neck cancer. Each CDR3 is given with its conserved first and last residue. D genes are given only for firm matches. Clone size, where shown, is once, few, many, or a class for clones that have expanded.

d_gene: NA
j_gene: TRBJ1-1
abundance: NA
v_gene: TRBV20-1
CDR3nt: TGCAGTGCTAGACCAGACACTGAAGCTTTCTTT
CDR3aa: CSARPDTEAFF

d_gene: TRBD2
j_gene: TRBJ2-1
abundance: NA
v_gene: TRBV19
CDR3nt: TGTGCCACCCATGGACTAGGGGCCAATGAGCAGTTCTTC
CDR3aa: CATHGLGANEQFF

d_gene: NA
j_gene: TRBJ1-2
abundance: NA
v_gene: TRBV14
CDR3nt: TGTGCCAGCAGCCAAGATGCCCTGGCCTATGGCTACACCTTC
CDR3aa: CASSQDALAYGYTF

d_gene: NA
j_gene: TRBJ2-7
abundance: once
v_gene: TRBV10-3
CDR3nt: TGTGCCATCAGTCAGAGCCCCTACGAGCAGTACTTC
CDR3aa: CAISQSPYEQYF

d_gene: TRBD1
j_gene: TRBJ2-1
abundance: NA
v_gene: TRBV28
CDR3nt: TGTGCCAGCAGTACGGGACAGGCCATCTCTGAGCAGTTCTTC
CDR3aa: CASSTGQAISEQFF

d_gene: NA
j_gene: TRBJ2-2
abundance: NA
v_gene: TRBV7-3
CDR3nt: TGTGCCAGCAGCCCTGGCGAGGGGTCCGGGGAGCTGTTTTTT
CDR3aa: CASSPGEGSGELFF

d_gene: NA
j_gene: TRBJ2-2
abundance: NA
v_gene: TRBV28
CDR3nt: TGTGCCAGCAGTAATCTCGCTGCAAGGGCCGGGGAGCTGTTTTTT
CDR3aa: CASSNLAARAGELFF

d_gene: NA
j_gene: TRBJ1-2
abundance: NA
v_gene: TRBV3-1/TRBV3-2
CDR3nt: TGTGCCAGCAGCCAAAGGACGGAGGCATATGGCTACACCTTC
CDR3aa: CASSQRTEAYGYTF

d_gene: NA
j_gene: TRBJ1-2
abundance: NA
v_gene: TRBV6-5
CDR3nt: TGTGCCAGCCGGGGCTTAAATGGGGAATATGGCTACACCTTC
CDR3aa: CASRGLNGEYGYTF

d_gene: NA
j_gene: TRBJ2-2
abundance: NA
v_gene: TRBV6-5
CDR3nt: TGTGCCAGCAGGCGGGGCGGGTCAAGCACCGGGGAGCTGTTTTTT
CDR3aa: CASRRGGSSTGELFF

d_gene: NA
j_gene: TRBJ2-3
abundance: NA
v_gene: TRBV19
CDR3nt: TGTGCCAGTAGTATCGGCACAGATACGCAGTATTTT
CDR3aa: CASSIGTDTQYF

d_gene: TRBD2
j_gene: TRBJ2-7
abundance: once
v_gene: TRBV28
CDR3nt: TGTTATGGGGGGGCTAGCGGGAGGTGGCACGAGCAGTACTTC
CDR3aa: CYGGASGRWHEQYF

d_gene: TRBD1
j_gene: TRBJ1-2
abundance: NA
v_gene: TRBV27
CDR3nt: TGTGCCAGCAGTTCCTCCGGGACAGGGCGAGGCTATGGCTACACCTTC
CDR3aa: CASSSSGTGRGYGYTF

d_gene: NA
j_gene: TRBJ2-2
abundance: NA
v_gene: TRBV6-5
CDR3nt: TGTGCCAGCAGTTACCGGCAGACCGGCGGGGCCGGGGAGCTGTTTTTT
CDR3aa: CASSYRQTGGAGELFF

d_gene: NA
j_gene: TRBJ1-5
abundance: NA
v_gene: TRBV30
CDR3nt: TGTGCCTGGAATGGAGAGGGGCATCAGCCCCAGCATTTT
CDR3aa: CAWNGEGHQPQHF

d_gene: NA
j_gene: TRBJ1-1
abundance: NA
v_gene: TRBV7-8
CDR3nt: TGTGCCAGCAGCTGGGGCGGGGAGGCTGAAGCTTTCTTT
CDR3aa: CASSWGGEAEAFF

d_gene: NA
j_gene: TRBJ2-3
abundance: few
v_gene: TRBV5-1
CDR3nt: TGCGCCAGCAGCTTGGGCAGGGGAGGGACAGATACGCAGTATTTT
CDR3aa: CASSLGRGGTDTQYF

d_gene: NA
j_gene: TRBJ2-2
abundance: NA
v_gene: TRBV5-1
CDR3nt: TGCGCCAGCAGCTTGGGAACGGACACCGGGGAGCTGTTTTTT
CDR3aa: CASSLGTDTGELFF

d_gene: TRBD1
j_gene: TRBJ1-2
abundance: NA
v_gene: TRBV11-2
CDR3nt: TGTGCCAGCAGCCTACAGGGGGGAGTCTATGGCTACACCTTC
CDR3aa: CASSLQGGVYGYTF

d_gene: NA
j_gene: TRBJ1-1
abundance: NA
v_gene: TRBV6-4
CDR3nt: TGTGCCAGCAGTGACTCATCCTTGGGGATTACTGAAGCTTTCTTT
CDR3aa: CASSDSSLGITEAFF

d_gene: NA
j_gene: TRBJ2-7
abundance: NA
v_gene: TRBV28
CDR3nt: TGTGCCAGCAGACCCCCTGGGCAGGGCTACGAGCAGTACTTC
CDR3aa: CASRPPGQGYEQYF